This TCR beta chain comes out of a study of blood T cells in healthy people across ages. With 4 bases removed from V and 5 bases from J, the gap between germline ends came to 4 bases. Germline V lookup: CDR1 SGHRS, CDR2 YFSETQ. The CDR3 length is 11 residues. Study-wide points: Per million T cells, TCR beta diversity dropped roughly linearly as age increased.

Through a sample-barcoded 5' primer and a J-beta primer mix, a second PCR was run for about 6 to 12 cycles. CDR3-containing paired-end reads numbered at least 2.5 million in each sample. One entry per CDR3 protein results from TCRdb running MiXCR on the 5' RACE reads. Counted here are hundreds of thousands of distinct CDR3 sequences, roughly 50% occurring once; the ten biggest clones make up roughly 34%. Isolation per sample recovered at least 7 million PBMCs. To note about this clonotype: Its cognate antigen is unknown. Because the CDR3 is missing its conserved closing phenylalanine or tryptophan, this is likely a read error.

The chain employs TRBV5-1 and TRBJ2-1; D is undetermined. The sample comprised blood. The receptor comes from a man aged 60 to 75 in good health. CDR3 loop: CASSGNNEQFC. CDR3 in DNA: TGCGCCAGCAGCGGCAACAATGAGCAGTTCTGC.